This T cell receptor (beta chain) was observed in a study of blood T cell repertoires in COVID-19. About the research overall: Collection of acute and convalescent COVID-19 samples took place in the United States, Italy and Spain. Nucleic acid was either cDNA or gDNA, and it came from T cells, B-cell-depleted T cells, or PBMCs.

CDR1 MDHEN and CDR2 SYDVKM come from the germline V gene. This CDR3 has 14 residues. The J segment lost 3 bases and the V segment lost 2 bases, leaving 4 bases of the junction unmatched. In the authors' methods: Reference gene primer amplification gave nucleated cell count estimates. Profiling relied on immunoSEQ multiplex PCR, and the TCRdb table lists in-frame clones only, not all of them. For V, J and clone size, that table is used; D and trimming come from the DNA. The sample holds about 210,000 clones; over 75% are singletons and the top ten take over 10%. The gene calls are TRBV28 and TRBJ2-7, with 7 bases identical to TRBD1. What was sequenced was peripheral blood. The receptor comes from a human donor in a cohort sampled during active COVID-19. The CDR3 sequence: CASSLSGQVYEQYF. CDR3 DNA sequence: TGTGCCAGCAGTTTAAGTGGACAGGTCTACGAGCAGTACTTC. Full variable domain (outside the CDR3, taken from reference TRBV28 and TRBJ2-7): DVKVTQSSRYLVKRTGEKVFLECVQDMDHENMFWYRQDPGLGLRLIYFSYDVKMKEKGDIPEGYSVSREKKERFSLILESASTNQTSMYLCASSLSGQVYEQYFGPGTRLTVT.